This T cell receptor (beta chain) was captured in a study of blood T cells in healthy people across ages. Whole-study results and caveats: Diversity estimated from one million T cells was considered an underestimate. Naive and antigen-experienced cells were not separated, limiting conclusive comparison.

A second PCR, run for roughly 7 to 11 cycles, used a sample-barcoded 5' primer plus a J-beta primer mix. CDR3-containing paired-end reads numbered at least 2.5 million in each sample. From the 5' RACE reads, TCRdb called clonotypes with MiXCR, one entry per CDR3 protein. The sample shows 980,000 or so distinct CDR3 sequences, around 49% of them seen only once. Note on this clonotype: As yet, its antigen is unknown.

This CDR3 region has 15 residues. Per the germline V gene, CDR1 is SEHNR and CDR2 is FQNEAQ (reference sequence). The V end was cut by 1 base, the J end by 5 bases, with 11 bases between. The receptor's source is a man younger than 45 in good health. The J gene is TRBJ1-4, the V gene TRBV7-9, with TRBD1 as a possible D gene (6 bases). Sequencing was carried out using blood. The CDR3 here is CASSLDGGANEKLFF. The CDR3, as DNA: TGTGCCAGCAGCTTAGATGGGGGCGCCAATGAAAAACTGTTTTTT.